A single sample is the source of the 5 T cell receptor beta chains below, sequenced in a study of spatial heterogeneity in lung cancer. Stated time point: sample taken at primary tumor resection. Unsorted tumor, nontumor lung tissue or cryopreserved PBMC supplied the whole RNA. From the 5' RACE reads, TCRdb called clonotypes with MiXCR, one entry per CDR3 protein. The sample consists of about 10,000 distinct CDR3 sequences, 3.9% of them appearing once. Sequencing used normal lung tissue next to the tumor, obtained at surgery. Source of these receptors: a male donor with early-stage non-small cell lung cancer.

This clonotype was detected ten times or more. The chain is built from TRBV20-1 and TRBJ2-1, with 7 bases identical to TRBD1. The V and J ends lost 2 bases and 6 bases, in that order; junction bases with no gene match: 4. The CDR3 runs to 13 residues. Germline V gene data show CDR1 as DFQATT and CDR2 as SNEGSKA (reference sequence). The CDR3 loop reads CSARTGVPNEQFF. CDR3 nucleotide sequence: TGCAGTGCTAGAACAGGGGTACCCAATGAGCAGTTCTTC.

This clonotype was counted many times. This chain connects TRBV27 to TRBJ1-6; D not certain. CDR1 is MNHEY, CDR2 SMNVEV, per germline (reference sequence). The CDR3 has 15 amino acids. V dropped 0 bases and J dropped 6 bases, with 9 bases sitting between them. CDR3 amino acids: CASSLSVLLNSPLHF. DNA of the CDR3: TGTGCCAGCAGTTTATCTGTCTTGCTTAATTCACCCCTCCACTTT.

This clonotype came up many times. This chain joins TRBV20-1 and TRBJ1-1; 9 bases are shared with TRBD1. Germline V gene data show CDR1 as DFQATT and CDR2 as SNEGSKA (reference sequence). The CDR3 contains 14 residues. J gave up 6 bases and V 5 bases, and 10 bases lay outside the gene matches. This CDR3 reads CSAPTGGAGPEAFF. The CDR3 DNA follows: TGCAGTGCTCCTACAGGGGGCGCGGGTCCTGAAGCTTTCTTT.

This clonotype was seen many times. This rearrangement joins TRBV7-2 to TRBJ2-6; 7 nucleotides align to TRBD1. V shed 6 bases, J shed 0 bases, and the junction held 8 bases outside the gene matches. Germline V gene data show CDR1 as SGHTA and CDR2 as FQGNSA. The CDR3 is 17 amino acids. Here the CDR3 DNA reads TGTGCCAGCAGGATATCAGGGGGTTACTCTGGGGCCAACGTCCTGACTTTC. It specifies CASRISGGYSGANVLTF.

This clonotype was observed at least ten times. The rearrangement uses TRBV4-3 and TRBJ2-3, with TRBD1 matching 8 bases. The germline gives CDR1 LGHNA, CDR2 YSLEER. CDR3 size: 16 residues. After removal of 1 base from V and 5 bases from J, the junction contained 8 bases not matched to a gene. CDR3 sequence (DNA): TGCGCCAGCAGCCAAGCCCCAGGGGGCGAAGGAGATACGCAGTATTTT. Its protein product is CASSQAPGGEGDTQYF.